This record covers a single TCR beta chain. Its target is unknown. Germline V gene lookup returns CDR1 SGHRS and CDR2 YFSETQ. After removal of 2 bases from V and 2 bases from J, the junction contained 7 bases not matched to a gene. The CDR3 loop spans 15 amino acids. The data originate from a study of cytomegalovirus exposure and HLA in healthy donors. Healthy bone marrow donors made up the cohort. Study findings and constraints: The authors excluded some V segments, including TRBV6-2 and TRBV6-3, as indistinguishable.

Primers: 60 Vbeta forward and 13 Jbeta reverse. Original analysis: Unique TCR beta chains totaled some 81 million in a later count, with around 11 million of them shared. Some clones are missing from TCRdb's copy, which holds only in-frame ones; the method was immunoSEQ multiplex PCR. The DNA gave D and trimming, while V, J and clone size come from that table. Its listing shows 100,000 to 150,000 clones. The material sequenced was PBMCs. The receptor was isolated from a middle-aged woman in good health and CMV-seropositive. V gene TRBV5-1 combines with J gene TRBJ2-7; 7 nucleotides match TRBD2. The CDR3 DNA reads TGCGCCAGCAGCTTCGGAGCGGGAACCGCCTACGAGCAGTACTTC. It encodes CASSFGAGTAYEQYF.